These 26 T cell receptor beta chains share one sample of origin, sequenced in a study of Ad26.COV2.S vaccination and SARS-CoV-2 variants. Assay used: immunoSEQ multiplex PCR; TCRdb lists only in-frame clones, some missing. The sample has hundreds of thousands of clones; 75% to 95% are singletons. As to treatment: 15 to 20 received Ad26.COV2.S at low or high dose, single or two shots; about 5 received placebo; per-sample allocation not given. Material that was analyzed had been drawn on day 63 after the first vaccine or placebo injection. Sequences were derived from peripheral blood, sampled in a trial of Ad26.COV2.S vaccine versus placebo. These receptors all stem from a person aged 18-65 years who received the Ad26.COV2.S COVID-19 vaccine or a placebo.

On this clone itself: Other nucleotide sequences in the sample specify the same CDR3. The J gene is TRBJ2-6, the V gene TRBV19; D is ambiguous. CDR1 LNHDA and CDR2 SQIVND come from the germline V gene (reference sequence). Trimming left V 8 bases short and J 0 bases short, with 5 bases between. The CDR3 has 13 amino acids. The CDR3 DNA reads TGTGCCAGTTCTGACTCTGGGGCCAACGTCCTGACTTTC. Amino acid sequence: CASSDSGANVLTF.

The chain joins TRBV27 to TRBJ2-1, with D maybe TRBD2 (6 bases). Germline CDR1 is MNHEY and CDR2 is SMNVEV (reference sequence). The ends were cut back, 5 bases at V and 4 bases at J, with 18 bases in the middle. The CDR3 covers 16 residues. The CDR3, as DNA: TGTGCCAGCAGTACATACAAAGCGGGCTTATACAATGAGCAGTTCTTC. Amino acid sequence: CASSTYKAGLYNEQFF.

The chain employs TRBV12-3 or TRBV12-4 and TRBJ2-1; 7 bases fit TRBD1. V was pared by 5 bases and J by 5 bases, with 3 bases of the junction left unmatched. CDR3 size: 13 residues. The CDR3: CASSPGTDNEQFF. In DNA form, the CDR3 reads TGTGCCAGCAGTCCTGGGACAGACAATGAGCAGTTCTTC.

The V and J genes are TRBV25-1 and TRBJ2-3; 12 bases align to TRBD1. The CDR3 has 14 residues. Germline assignment: CDR1 MGHDK and CDR2 SYGVNS. The J segment lost 4 bases and the V segment lost 8 bases, leaving 4 bases of the junction unmatched. The CDR3 sequence: CASSGTGGADTQYF. The CDR3 bases are TGTGCCAGCTCCGGGACAGGGGGCGCAGATACGCAGTATTTT.

This clone was seen a single time. J is TRBJ2-1 and V is TRBV20-1; no clear D gene. Per germline, CDR1 DFQATT and CDR2 SNEGSKA (reference sequence). This CDR3 region has 12 residues. V was cut by 3 bases and J by 6 bases, with 9 bases left in between. CDR3 sequence reads: CSASRSPNEQFF. The CDR3 DNA sequence: TGCAGTGCTAGTCGTTCCCCCAATGAGCAGTTCTTC.

The V and J genes are TRBV5-1 and TRBJ2-1, with D tentatively TRBD1 or TRBD2 (6 bases each). The V gene lost 4 bases and the J gene lost 3 bases, with 17 bases spanning the gap. Germline-derived CDR1 and CDR2 are SGHRS and YFSETQ. CDR3 size: 16 residues. As DNA, the CDR3 is TGCGCCAGCAGCCGGACAGCGGAGGGGGTCTACAATGAGCAGTTCTTC. It codes for CASSRTAEGVYNEQFF. Using reference TRBV5-1 and TRBJ2-1 for the parts outside the CDR3, the full variable domain is KAGVTQTPRYLIKTRGQQVTLSCSPISGHRSVSWYQQTPGQGLQFLFEYFSETQRNKGNFPGRFSGRQFSNSRSEMNVSTLELGDSALYLCASSRTAEGVYNEQFFGPGTRLTVL.

The chain employs TRBV4-3 and TRBJ2-7; tentative D call: TRBD1 (5 bases). Germline V gives CDR1 LGHNA, CDR2 YSLEER. Trimming left V 1 base short and J 5 bases short, with 15 bases between. The CDR3 runs to 15 residues. This CDR3 reads CASSQGGRVLDEQYF. As DNA, the CDR3 is TGCGCCAGCAGCCAAGGGGGCAGGGTTTTGGACGAGCAGTACTTC.

The chain joins TRBV7-6 to TRBJ2-2; D call uncertain. With 5 bases removed from V and 0 bases from J, the gap between germline ends came to 10 bases. In germline, CDR1 is SGHVS, CDR2 FNYEAQ. The length of the CDR3 is 15 residues. The CDR3 protein is CASSPRHSNTGELFF. The CDR3, as DNA: TGTGCCAGCAGCCCCCGACATTCGAACACCGGGGAGCTGTTTTTT.

The rearrangement links TRBV10-3 to TRBJ2-3; TRBD1 is a possible D gene (6 bases). The CDR3 extends over 14 amino acids. V lost 10 bases, J lost 2 bases, and 16 bases lay in between. The germline CDR1 and CDR2 sequences are ENHRY and SYGVKD. CDR3 in DNA: TGTGCCACCGAAGACAGGCTTGTCACAGATACGCAGTATTTT. Encoded protein: CATEDRLVTDTQYF.

This chain joins TRBV9 and TRBJ2-2; 13 bases are a match to TRBD2. Germline assignment: CDR1 SGDLS and CDR2 YYNGEE. This CDR3 spans 19 amino acids. J gave up 7 bases and V 4 bases, and 16 bases lay outside the gene matches. The CDR3 reads CASSKLGLAGAGVGGELFF. The CDR3 DNA follows: TGTGCCAGCAGCAAACTTGGACTAGCGGGAGCCGGGGTGGGCGGGGAGCTGTTTTTT.

This chain joins TRBV7-2 and TRBJ1-1, with D possibly TRBD1 on 6 matching bases. The CDR3 spans 12 residues. Per germline, CDR1 SGHTA and CDR2 FQGNSA. V was pared by 7 bases and J by 4 bases, with 10 bases between. The CDR3 loop reads CASIKGGTEAFF. The CDR3 DNA is TGTGCCAGCATTAAAGGGGGCACTGAAGCTTTCTTT.

This clone was detected only a few times. The chain has TRBV19 and TRBJ2-2; D not certain. Germline V gene data show CDR1 as LNHDA and CDR2 as SQIVND (reference sequence). This CDR3 spans 14 amino acids. V lost 3 bases, J lost 8 bases, and 13 bases lay in between. Written as DNA, the CDR3 is TGTGCCAGTAGTATGTTGGACCCCTTGGGGGAGCTGTTTTTT. Translating it yields CASSMLDPLGELFF.

The V gene is TRBV13, the J gene TRBJ1-1; tentatively, D is TRBD1 (5 bases). Germline-derived CDR1 and CDR2 are PRHDT and FYEKMQ (reference sequence). Trimming left V 0 bases short and J 5 bases short, with 22 bases between. The CDR3 loop spans 18 amino acids. As DNA, the CDR3 is TGTGCCAGCAGCTTAGGCCGGGGAGGCCTCCGGGGGAGGACTGAAGCTTTCTTT. Translating it yields CASSLGRGGLRGRTEAFF.

The chain links TRBV5-1 to TRBJ1-6; D gene uncertain. The CDR3 spans 16 residues. Germline loops: CDR1 SGHRS, CDR2 YFSETQ. V was cut by 4 bases and J by 9 bases, with 20 bases left in between. CDR3 region: CASSAWGPREGSPLHF. CDR3 nucleotides: TGCGCCAGCAGCGCCTGGGGTCCCCGGGAGGGTTCACCCCTCCACTTT.

To note about this clone: This CDR3 is also generated by other DNA sequences in the sample. V gene TRBV5-1 combines with J gene TRBJ1-1; D not resolved. Germline V CDR1 and CDR2: SGHRS, YFSETQ. The V end lost 0 bases, the J end lost 7 bases, and 7 bases lay between the germline ends. There are 12 residues in the CDR3. CDR3 region: CASSLAGSEAFF. The CDR3 DNA reads as TGCGCCAGCAGCTTGGCGGGCAGTGAAGCTTTCTTT.

This sequence joins TRBV30 and TRBJ1-5; TRBD1 aligns across 8 bases. The CDR3 has 17 residues. Germline CDR1 GTSNPN, CDR2 SVGIG (reference sequence). With 3 bases clipped from V and 0 bases from J, the junction kept 10 bases outside the gene matches. CDR3 in amino acids: CAWSGDRGDYSNQPQHF. The CDR3 nucleotides read TGTGCCTGGAGCGGTGACAGGGGCGACTATAGCAATCAGCCCCAGCATTTT.

The chain combines TRBV5-4 with TRBJ1-3; 7 nucleotides agree with TRBD1. The CDR3 totals 15 residues. Germline CDR1 SGHNT, CDR2 YYREEE (reference sequence). The ends lost 3 bases at V and 7 bases at J; junction bases unmatched: 10. The CDR3 region has the DNA TGTGCCAGCAGCTCTATACAGGGGATCTCGAACACCATATATTTT. Protein sequence: CASSSIQGISNTIYF.

V and J are TRBV3-1 (or the pseudogene TRBV3-2) and TRBJ2-1; 10 nucleotides line up with TRBD1. Germline values: CDR1 LGHDT, CDR2 YNNKEL (reference sequence). Losses at the gene ends were 4 bases for V and 7 bases for J; bases not matched to a gene: 1. CDR3 size: 13 residues. DNA for the CDR3: TGTGCCAGCAGCCGGACAGGGGGTAATGAGCAGTTCTTC. Amino acids: CASSRTGGNEQFF.

The chain combines TRBV30 with TRBJ1-1; no clear D gene. Germline CDR1 reads GTSNPN; CDR2 reads SVGIG (reference sequence). V lost 2 bases to trimming and J lost 12 bases, with 16 bases between them. This CDR3 contains 12 residues. This CDR3 reads CAWSWTGWASFF. DNA for the CDR3: TGTGCCTGGAGTTGGACCGGCTGGGCATCTTTCTTT.

The genes are TRBV5-4 and TRBJ2-1; unclear D gene. This CDR3 is built from 13 residues. Deletions cut 6 bases from V and 2 bases from J, with 9 bases between. Germline V gives CDR1 SGHNT, CDR2 YYREEE (reference sequence). CDR3 loop: CASKGVTYNEQFF. In nucleotides, the CDR3 is TGTGCCAGCAAAGGCGTTACCTACAATGAGCAGTTCTTC.

The chain has TRBV4-3 and TRBJ1-2; D gene unclear. The length of the CDR3 is 15 residues. Deletions cut 1 base from V and 2 bases from J, with 11 bases between. CDR1 and CDR2 from the germline V gene are LGHNA and YSLEER. DNA of the CDR3: TGCGCCAGCAGCCAAGCTTCGGATTTAAACTATGGCTACACCTTC. This translates into CASSQASDLNYGYTF.

This chain joins TRBV19 and TRBJ1-2; 7 bases agree with TRBD1. Per the germline V gene, CDR1 is LNHDA and CDR2 is SQIVND (reference sequence). V trimming: 7 bases; J trimming: 7 bases; junction bases outside the gene matches: 12. CDR3 length: 14 residues. CDR3 region: CASNTITGDIGYTF. DNA of the CDR3: TGTGCCAGTAACACAATCACAGGGGACATTGGCTACACCTTC.

This chain uses TRBV5-1 with TRBJ2-7, with D unclear. V was shortened by 0 bases and J by 5 bases, with 15 bases between the two germline ends. The CDR3 has 15 residues. Per germline, CDR1 SGHRS and CDR2 YFSETQ. CDR3 nucleotides: TGCGCCAGCAGCTTGGACCGAGTCTATAACGACGAGCAGTACTTC. Translation gives CASSLDRVYNDEQYF.

This chain connects TRBV9 to TRBJ1-3; no clear D. In germline, CDR1 is SGDLS, CDR2 YYNGEE. V dropped 4 bases and J dropped 7 bases, with 12 bases sitting between them. This CDR3 comprises 13 residues. Here the CDR3 DNA reads TGTGCCAGCAGCACCCGGACCGAGAACACCATATATTTT. This sequence encodes CASSTRTENTIYF.

The chain carries TRBV7-9 and TRBJ2-1; 9 nucleotides line up with TRBD2. Germline values: CDR1 SEHNR, CDR2 FQNEAQ (reference sequence). V lost 3 bases, J lost 5 bases, and 5 bases stayed unmatched. This CDR3 spans 15 amino acids. The CDR3 region has the DNA TGTGCCAGCAGCTTGGCGGGAGGGCCGAACAATGAGCAGTTCTTC. As protein: CASSLAGGPNNEQFF.

V gene TRBV9 combines with J gene TRBJ2-1, with TRBD2 identical over 7 bases. Looked up from germline, CDR1 is SGDLS and CDR2 is YYNGEE. The CDR3 is 17 amino acids. V dropped 0 bases and J dropped 0; count of bases not matched to a gene: 6. Here the CDR3 DNA reads TGTGCCAGCAGCGTAGCAATATGGGAGGGCTCCTACAATGAGCAGTTCTTC. It is translated as CASSVAIWEGSYNEQFF.